The 13 T cell receptor beta chains below come from one sample, sequenced in a study of blood T cell repertoires in COVID-19. Sequencing used immunoSEQ multiplex PCR; TCRdb keeps in-frame clones, though not all of them. This table has 200,000 to 250,000 clones, approximately 84% appearing once. Input material: peripheral blood. The receptors originated from a woman in her fifties or sixties with acute or convalescent COVID-19.

The V and J genes are TRBV5-1 and TRBJ1-2; D may be TRBD1 (6 bases). The V and J ends lost 4 bases and 0 bases respectively, with 16 bases between them. Germline CDR1 is SGHRS and CDR2 is YFSETQ. The CDR3 runs to 16 residues. The CDR3 reads CASSGEQGPSNYGYTF. The CDR3 DNA is TGCGCCAGCAGCGGGGAACAGGGCCCCTCTAACTATGGCTACACCTTC. The whole variable domain, filled in from reference TRBV5-1 and TRBJ1-2, reads KAGVTQTPRYLIKTRGQQVTLSCSPISGHRSVSWYQQTPGQGLQFLFEYFSETQRNKGNFPGRFSGRQFSNSRSEMNVSTLELGDSALYLCASSGEQGPSNYGYTFGSGTRLTVV.

The genes are TRBV7-3 and TRBJ2-2, with TRBD2 matching 7 bases. This CDR3 region has 15 residues. J lost 7 bases, V lost 5 bases, and 10 bases had no gene match. Germline V gives CDR1 SGHTA, CDR2 FQGTGA. The CDR3 bases are TGTGCCAGCAGCAAGGGAGCGGGGTCTGGCGGGGAGCTGTTTTTT. Translation gives CASSKGAGSGGELFF.

This chain's CDR3 is CASSPRPGTNEKLFF. CDR3 bases: TGTGCCAGCAGCCCTAGGCCCGGGACTAATGAAAAACTGTTTTTT. V usage is TRBV9 and J usage is TRBJ1-4; no definite D call. Germline loops: CDR1 SGDLS, CDR2 YYNGEE. V was cut by 4 bases and J by 2 bases, with 12 bases left in between. This CDR3 spans 15 amino acids. The full variable domain, in which reference TRBV9 and TRBJ1-4 provide the parts outside the CDR3, is DSGVTQTPKHLITATGQRVTLRCSPRSGDLSVYWYQQSLDQGLQFLIQYYNGEERAKGNILERFSAQQFPDLHSELNLSSLELGDSALYFCASSPRPGTNEKLFFGSGTQLSVL.

The table lists this clone with a count of one. V gene TRBV7-2 combines with J gene TRBJ1-6; TRBD1 agrees at 9 bases. The CDR3 extends over 15 amino acids. CDR1 and CDR2 from the germline V gene are SGHTA and FQGNSA. After removal of 5 bases from V and 9 bases from J, the junction contained 8 bases not matched to a gene. This chain's CDR3 is CASSTGTGRTSPLHF. The CDR3 nucleotides are TGTGCCAGCAGCACCGGGACAGGGAGGACTTCACCCCTCCACTTT.

The chain has TRBV2 and TRBJ1-4, with 10 bases matching TRBD1. Per germline, CDR1 SNHLY and CDR2 FYNNEI. The V segment lost 3 bases and the J segment 8 bases; nucleotides outside the gene matches: 6. The CDR3 is 15 residues long. CDR3 in amino acids: CASSDSGTGEEKLFF. CDR3 DNA: TGTGCCAGCAGTGACTCCGGGACAGGGGAGGAAAAACTGTTTTTT.

This chain links TRBV12-3 or TRBV12-4 with TRBJ1-1; D is unclear. Trimming cost V 2 bases and J 5 bases, with 6 bases left between them. CDR3 length: 12 amino acids. This chain's CDR3 is CASSLRVTEAFF. CDR3 in DNA: TGTGCCAGCAGTTTACGGGTTACTGAAGCTTTCTTT.

V is TRBV6-5 and J is TRBJ2-7; the D gene is possibly TRBD2 (7 bases). V lost 7 bases and J lost 6, with 19 bases in between. Germline lookup yields CDR1 MNHEY and CDR2 SVGAGI. The CDR3 contains 14 residues. This chain's CDR3 is CASNGGGAGGEQYF. Written as DNA, the CDR3 is TGTGCCAGCAACGGCGGGGGCGCGGGCGGCGAGCAGTACTTC.

V is TRBV10-3 and J is TRBJ1-2, with D uncertain. The CDR3 has 16 residues. V lost 2 bases to trimming and J lost 4 bases, with 17 bases between them. Germline loops: CDR1 ENHRY, CDR2 SYGVKD. The CDR3 coding sequence is TGTGCCATCAGTGAGGGCATACTTAAAGCGAGCTATGGCTACACCTTC. Translation gives CAISEGILKASYGYTF.

The chain has TRBV3-1 (or the pseudogene TRBV3-2) and TRBJ1-1, with 9 bases that match TRBD1. Trimming cost V 3 bases and J 1 base; bases outside gene matches: 6. This CDR3 spans 16 amino acids. The germline CDR1 and CDR2 sequences are LGHDT and YNNKEL (reference sequence). The CDR3 bases are TGTGCCAGCAGCCAGTGGGGGGGACAGGGGAACACTGAAGCTTTCTTT. As protein: CASSQWGGQGNTEAFF.

The chain links TRBV29-1 to TRBJ1-1; 9 nucleotides match TRBD1. Germline CDR1 SQVTM, CDR2 ANQGSEA. V trimming: 7 bases; J trimming: 1 base; junction bases outside the gene matches: 4. This CDR3 has 13 amino acids. This CDR3 is CSALQGANTEAFF. The DNA for the CDR3 is TGCAGCGCCCTACAGGGGGCGAACACTGAAGCTTTCTTT.

V usage is TRBV15 and J usage is TRBJ1-1, with unresolved D. V lost 0 bases to trimming and J lost 4 bases, with 12 bases between them. CDR1 and CDR2 from the germline V gene are LNHNV and YYDKDF (reference sequence). This CDR3 comprises 15 residues. The CDR3 region is CATSREGGVGTEAFF. CDR3 sequence (DNA): TGTGCCACCAGCAGAGAAGGAGGAGTGGGCACTGAAGCTTTCTTT.

The V gene is TRBV5-1, the J gene TRBJ1-2, with a tentative D call TRBD1 (5 bases). CDR1 and CDR2 (germline): SGHRS, YFSETQ. CDR3 size: 13 residues. V was trimmed by 4 bases and J by 4 bases, leaving 11 bases between them. CDR3 amino acids: CASSTDSRYGYTF. In DNA form, the CDR3 reads TGCGCCAGCAGCACCGACAGCCGCTATGGCTACACCTTC.

This chain uses TRBV7-8 with TRBJ1-1, with D uncertain. The germline V and J ends were trimmed by 5 bases and 6 bases, with 19 bases remaining between them. The length of the CDR3 is 15 residues. The germline gives CDR1 SGHVS, CDR2 FQNEAQ. CDR3 coding DNA: TGTGCCAGCAGCCCAGCTCGAGGGAGATCGTCTGAAGCTTTCTTT. Encoded protein: CASSPARGRSSEAFF. Full variable domain (outside the CDR3, taken from reference TRBV7-8 and TRBJ1-1): GAGVSQSPRYKVAKRGQDVALRCDPISGHVSLFWYQQALGQGPEFLTYFQNEAQLDKSGLPSDRFFAERPEGSVSTLKIQRTQQEDSAVYLCASSPARGRSSEAFFGQGTRLTVV.